Listed below are T cell receptor beta chains from one sample, sequenced in a study of blood T cell repertoires in COVID-19. Profiled with immunoSEQ multiplex PCR; TCRdb holds only in-frame clones, not every one. The sample lists about 130,000 clones; about four fifths were seen once. Sequencing was carried out using peripheral blood. These receptors came from a man aged 40-49 years with active or convalescent COVID-19. Each CDR3 is given with its conserved first and last residue. Each record gives: V gene, clone size, J gene, D gene, CDR3 DNA, CDR3 protein. D genes are given only for firm matches. The size of a clone is reported for some rows only, either as once, few or many, or as a class for expanded clones.

TRBV5-1,NA,TRBJ2-5,NA,TGCGCCAGCAGCTTGTTTGGGGAGGAGGAGACCCAGTACTTC,CASSLFGEEETQYF
TRBV7-2,NA,TRBJ1-3,TRBD1,TGTGCCAGCAGCTACCCCGGGACAGCTCTTGGAAACACCATATATTTT,CASSYPGTALGNTIYF
TRBV3-1/TRBV3-2,NA,TRBJ1-2,NA,TGTGCCAGCAGCCAAGATTCCATAGGGGAAGGCTACACCTTC,CASSQDSIGEGYTF
TRBV6-6,NA,TRBJ1-1,NA,TGTGCCAGCAGTTACAAGTCAGGGGATTTGAACACTGAAGCTTTCTTT,CASSYKSGDLNTEAFF
TRBV19,NA,TRBJ1-3,NA,TGTGCCAGTAGCAGCGGGGGCTTCTCTGGAAACACCATATATTTT,CASSSGGFSGNTIYF
TRBV14,NA,TRBJ2-2,TRBD1,TGTGCCAGCAGCCCGCTCCCAGGGGGCGGATACACCGGGGAGCTGTTTTTT,CASSPLPGGGYTGELFF
TRBV15,NA,TRBJ2-7,TRBD1,TGTGCCACCAGCAGAGGGACAGGGTTGTACGAGCAGTACTTC,CATSRGTGLYEQYF
TRBV4-2,NA,TRBJ1-4,TRBD1,TGTGCCAGCAGCCAAGATCCCGGACAGGGGAATGAAAAACTGTTTTTT,CASSQDPGQGNEKLFF
TRBV6-2/TRBV6-3,NA,TRBJ2-1,TRBD2,TGTGCCAGCAGTTTTCAACTAGCGGAGGTTGGTGAGCAGTTCTTC,CASSFQLAEVGEQFF
TRBV15,NA,TRBJ1-1,NA,TGTGCCACCAGCAGACCTAAGAAGGCGGGGAACACTGAAGCTTTCTTT,CATSRPKKAGNTEAFF
TRBV3-1/TRBV3-2,few,TRBJ1-3,NA,TGTGCCAGCAGCGAGACAGGTTTCTCTGGAAACACCATATATTTT,CASSETGFSGNTIYF
TRBV3-1/TRBV3-2,once,TRBJ1-2,NA,TGTGCCAGCAGCGAGCGGAACTATGGCTACACCTTC,CASSERNYGYTF
TRBV2,NA,TRBJ1-2,NA,TGTGCCAGCAGTAAGCTATCAACGTGGGGCTACACCTTC,CASSKLSTWGYTF
TRBV5-4,NA,TRBJ2-3,TRBD2,TGTGCCAGCAGCTTGGAAGAGACTAGCTATGATACGCAGTATTTT,CASSLEETSYDTQYF
TRBV6-2/TRBV6-3,NA,TRBJ2-1,TRBD2,TGTGCCAGCAGTGCGGGACTAGCCATCAATGAGCAGTTCTTC,CASSAGLAINEQFF
TRBV12-3/TRBV12-4,NA,TRBJ2-1,TRBD1,TGTGCCAGCAGTTTAAGAGGGGGCCATGAGCAGTTCTTC,CASSLRGGHEQFF
TRBV4-1,once,TRBJ2-1,TRBD2,TGCGCCAGCAGCCCCGGGACTAGCGGGGTTTACAATGAGCAGTTCTTC,CASSPGTSGVYNEQFF
TRBV18,NA,TRBJ2-7,TRBD1,TGTGCCAGCTCGCCTATAGGACAGGGCGGGAACGAGCAGTACTTC,CASSPIGQGGNEQYF
TRBV3-1/TRBV3-2,NA,TRBJ1-5,NA,TGTGCCAGCAGCAAGCAGGGCGATAGCAATCAGCCCCAGCATTTT,CASSKQGDSNQPQHF
TRBV6-6,NA,TRBJ2-3,NA,TGTGCCAGCAACCCTCGGGTTGGCACAGATACGCAGTATTTT,CASNPRVGTDTQYF
TRBV7-7,once,TRBJ2-6,NA,TGTGCCAGCAGCCGAGGTGCGCCGGAAGGCTCTGGGGCCAACGTCCTGACTTTC,CASSRGAPEGSGANVLTF
TRBV15,NA,TRBJ1-5,NA,TGTGCCACCAGCAGAAGTCAGAATCAGCCCCAGCATTTT,CATSRSQNQPQHF
TRBV15,NA,TRBJ2-5,NA,TGTGCCACCAGCAGACCCCAGGAGACCCAGTACTTC,CATSRPQETQYF
TRBV2,NA,TRBJ1-1,NA,TGTGCCAGCAGCGGACAGAACACTGAAGCTTTCTTT,CASSGQNTEAFF
TRBV24-1,NA,TRBJ1-4,NA,TGTGCCACCAACAACGACAGGTGGAATGAAAAACTGTTTTTT,CATNNDRWNEKLFF
TRBV12-1,once,TRBJ1-2,NA,TGTGCCAGCAGCTGGGGACAGGGTGATGGCTACACCTTC,CASSWGQGDGYTF
TRBV5-1,NA,TRBJ2-7,TRBD2,TGCGCCAGCAGTTATACTAGCGGGGGTTACTCCTACGAGCAGTACTTC,CASSYTSGGYSYEQYF
TRBV19,NA,TRBJ1-1,TRBD1,TGTGCCAGTAGACAGGGGGCGCGCACTGAAGCTTTCTTT,CASRQGARTEAFF
TRBV15,NA,TRBJ2-3,TRBD1,TGTGCCACCAGCAGAGGAGGGGGCAGGGCAGATACGCAGTATTTT,CATSRGGGRADTQYF
TRBV2,few,TRBJ1-3,TRBD1,TGTGCCAGCAGTGAGAGACAGGGTTCTGGAAACACCATATATTTT,CASSERQGSGNTIYF
TRBV5-6,once,TRBJ1-5,TRBD1,TGTGCCAGCAGCTTCTATGACAGGGGGGGTCAGCCCCAGCATTTT,CASSFYDRGGQPQHF
TRBV5-4,NA,TRBJ2-2,TRBD2,TGTGCCAGCAGCTTACCCGGACTAGCGGGATTAGCCGGGGAGCTGTTTTTT,CASSLPGLAGLAGELFF
TRBV3-1/TRBV3-2,NA,TRBJ2-5,TRBD1,TGTGCCAGCAGCCAAGATCGAGAGACAGGGTACCAAGAGACCCAGTACTTC,CASSQDRETGYQETQYF
TRBV18,NA,TRBJ1-4,NA,TGTGCCAGCTCACCGGGGGGAAACAATGAAAAACTGTTTTTT,CASSPGGNNEKLFF
TRBV9,NA,TRBJ2-3,NA,TGTGCCAGCACCCTTGACGTCCTAGAAGATACGCAGTATTTT,CASTLDVLEDTQYF
TRBV6-5,NA,TRBJ2-6,NA,TGTGCCAGCAGGGCCCAGGGTTCTGGGGCCAACGTCCTGACTTTC,CASRAQGSGANVLTF
TRBV11-2,NA,TRBJ1-5,NA,TGTGCCAGCAGCCGTAACAGCGGGTTTTGGGGCGGGGGCAATCAGCCCCAGCATTTT,CASSRNSGFWGGGNQPQHF
TRBV24-1,NA,TRBJ2-2,NA,TGTGCCTGCGGGGGCGCTCCGAACACCGGGGAGCTGTTTTTT,CACGGAPNTGELFF
TRBV3-1/TRBV3-2,few,TRBJ2-7,NA,TGTGCCAGCAGCCCGACCCCGGGGGCCTACGAGCAGTACTTC,CASSPTPGAYEQYF
TRBV24-1,once,TRBJ2-3,TRBD1,TGTGCCACCAGTGATTCCCAGACAGGGGGCGAGGGAGATACGCAGTATTTT,CATSDSQTGGEGDTQYF
TRBV19,NA,TRBJ2-5,NA,TGTGCCAGTAGTCAACAGGGACCCAGGGAGACCCAGTACTTC,CASSQQGPRETQYF
TRBV7-6,NA,TRBJ1-5,TRBD1,TGTGCCAGCAGCTTAGGGCCCCGGGACAGCACGGGGGGCAATCAGCCCCAGCATTTT,CASSLGPRDSTGGNQPQHF
TRBV5-5,NA,TRBJ2-3,NA,TGTGCCAGCCTGAGAACTAGCACAGATACGCAGTATTTT,CASLRTSTDTQYF
TRBV6-5,NA,TRBJ2-2,TRBD1,TGTGCCAGCTCAGTGGGACAGGGTAGCACCGGGGAGCTGTTTTTT,CASSVGQGSTGELFF
TRBV30,NA,TRBJ2-2,NA,TGTGCCTGGAGAAAGGACACCAACACCGGGGAGCTGTTTTTT,CAWRKDTNTGELFF
TRBV28,NA,TRBJ1-2,NA,TGTGCCAGCAGTTTGCTGGCAGGGAACTATGGCTACACCTTC,CASSLLAGNYGYTF
TRBV9,NA,TRBJ2-7,TRBD1,TGTGCCAGCAGCCCAGACGGGACAGGGGGCATCAACGAGCAGTACTTC,CASSPDGTGGINEQYF
TRBV12-3/TRBV12-4,NA,TRBJ1-2,TRBD1,TGTGCCAGCAGTTGGACAGGTGGCTATGGCTACACCTTC,CASSWTGGYGYTF
TRBV5-6,NA,TRBJ1-3,NA,TGTGCCAGCAGCCCCCGGCCGGGGTTGACTGGAAACACCATATATTTT,CASSPRPGLTGNTIYF
TRBV11-3,NA,TRBJ2-7,TRBD1,TGTGCCAGCAGCTCGCCGAGGGACAGGGGCTCCTACGAGCAGTACTTC,CASSSPRDRGSYEQYF
TRBV30,NA,TRBJ2-3,TRBD2,TGTGCCTCTAGCTCCGGGACTACGCAAGGCACAGATACGCAGTATTTT,CASSSGTTQGTDTQYF
TRBV12-3/TRBV12-4,NA,TRBJ1-2,NA,TGTGCCAGCAGCACCACAGGGCCTGGCTACACCTTC,CASSTTGPGYTF
TRBV5-6,few,TRBJ1-2,NA,TGTGCCAGCAGCCCCGTTCCTAACTATGGCTACACCTTC,CASSPVPNYGYTF
TRBV5-4,NA,TRBJ2-1,TRBD2,TGTGCCAGCAGCCCACTCCCGGGACTAGAGGTATCCAATGAGCAGTTCTTC,CASSPLPGLEVSNEQFF
TRBV5-5,NA,TRBJ2-1,TRBD2,TGTGCCAGCAGCTTGGGTCTAGCGGGCCAGTACAATGAGCAGTTCTTC,CASSLGLAGQYNEQFF
TRBV29-1,NA,TRBJ1-5,NA,TGCAGCGTTGGGGGAGGGGTCAATCAGCCCCAGCATTTT,CSVGGGVNQPQHF